The 9 T cell receptor beta chains below all came from one sample that was sequenced in a study of vaccination effects on CD4 cells after COVID-19. The repertoire was sequenced with immunoSEQ multiplex PCR; TCRdb's copy has only in-frame clones and lacks some. In the table there are tens of thousands of clones, around 74% of which are singletons. Their antigen targets remain unknown. In the ViraFEST assay, antigen-specific CD4+ clonotypes were identified by expansion after peptide-pool stimulation. Subsequent to a culture period of 10 to 11 days, CD4+ T cells were isolated. Previously uninfected by SARS-CoV-2, the vaccine recipients also showed negative nucleocapsid antibodies. The source was CD4+ T cells from PBMCs cultured with HCoV-NL63 spike peptides, collected before COVID-19 vaccination. Receptors originate from a human donor who received a COVID-19 vaccine.

V and J are TRBV19 and TRBJ2-7; 7 bases line up with TRBD1. CDR1 and CDR2 from the germline V gene are LNHDA and SQIVND (reference sequence). There are 14 residues in the CDR3. V trimming: 6 bases; J trimming: 5 bases; junction bases outside the gene matches: 10. CDR3 sequence reads: CASSRRDRVHEQYF. CDR3 DNA: TGTGCCAGTAGCCGCCGCGACAGGGTCCACGAGCAGTACTTC.

This chain links TRBV10-3 with TRBJ1-1, with D unclear. Germline V lookup: CDR1 ENHRY, CDR2 SYGVKD. Trimming took off 8 bases at V and 1 base at J, with 14 bases between the two ends. This CDR3 is 14 amino acids long. Here the CDR3 DNA reads TGTGCCATCTCCCCGGGTGACGGGAACACTGAAGCTTTCTTT. Translated, it gives CAISPGDGNTEAFF.

The J gene is TRBJ2-5, the V gene TRBV7-9, with D unresolved. Germline V gene data show CDR1 as SEHNR and CDR2 as FQNEAQ (reference sequence). V dropped 1 base and J dropped 0 bases, with 12 bases sitting between them. This CDR3 comprises 16 residues. DNA for the CDR3: TGTGCCAGCAGCTTAGGGCAGGACCTGTACCAAGAGACCCAGTACTTC. Encoded protein: CASSLGQDLYQETQYF.

The chain uses TRBV14 and TRBJ2-7, with a weak D call TRBD2 (6 bases). Germline V gene lookup returns CDR1 SGHDN and CDR2 FVKESK. The CDR3 runs 15 residues. Trimming cost V 3 bases and J 4 bases, with 16 bases left between them. The CDR3 sequence is CASSQGGPSSYEQYF. The CDR3 DNA reads TGTGCCAGCAGCCAGGGGGGACCCAGTTCGTACGAGCAGTACTTC. Full variable domain (outside the CDR3, taken from reference TRBV14 and TRBJ2-7): EAGVTQFPSHSVIEKGQTVTLRCDPISGHDNLYWYRRVMGKEIKFLLHFVKESKQDESGMPNNRFLAERTGGTYSTLKVQPAELEDSGVYFCASSQGGPSSYEQYFGPGTRLTVT.

This clone was detected once. The rearrangement links TRBV4-1 to TRBJ2-3, with 10 positions matching TRBD2. The CDR3 spans 16 residues. Germline V gives CDR1 MGHRA, CDR2 YSYEKL. After removal of 1 base from V and 4 bases from J, the junction contained 5 bases not matched to a gene. The CDR3 coding sequence is TGCGCCAGCAGCCAAGTAGCTAGCGGGGGAGCAGATACGCAGTATTTT. It encodes CASSQVASGGADTQYF.

The V and J genes are TRBV12-3 or TRBV12-4 and TRBJ1-1, with 8 nucleotides matching TRBD1. The CDR3 spans 13 residues. The J segment lost 4 bases and the V segment lost 6 bases, leaving 4 bases of the junction unmatched. CDR3 loop: CASRQGEGTEAFF. The CDR3 DNA reads TGTGCCAGCAGACAGGGGGAGGGCACTGAAGCTTTCTTT.

This rearrangement joins TRBV5-1 to TRBJ2-7; D gene uncertain. Germline CDR1 is SGHRS and CDR2 is YFSETQ. Trimming took 7 bases from V and 0 from J, leaving 23 bases between them. This CDR3 region has 17 residues. CDR3: CASQRAAREWGSYEQYF. As DNA, the CDR3 is TGCGCCAGCCAACGGGCGGCCAGAGAGTGGGGCTCCTACGAGCAGTACTTC.

This chain connects TRBV28 to TRBJ2-5; D is undetermined. The CDR3 sequence is 15 residues long. Trimming removed 2 bases from V and 2 bases from J, with 12 bases in between. CDR1 is MDHEN, CDR2 SYDVKM, per germline. CDR3 bases: TGTGCCAGCAGTTTACCCCAAGGGCATCAAGAGACCCAGTACTTC. Protein sequence: CASSLPQGHQETQYF.

V usage is TRBV2 and J usage is TRBJ1-4; D remains ambiguous. CDR3 length equals 12 residues. Germline loops: CDR1 SNHLY, CDR2 FYNNEI. Trimming stripped 6 bases from V and 8 bases from J, with 10 bases between. The CDR3 DNA follows: TGTGCCAGCAGACGGGAAGGGGAAAAACTGTTTTTT. This translates into CASRREGEKLFF.